The 23 T cell receptor beta chains below all came from one sample that was sequenced in a study of blood T cell repertoires in COVID-19 (TCRdb year 2020). Library construction relied on the immunoSEQ multiplex PCR assay. The table was pulled from immuneACCESS by TCRdb, which kept in-frame rearrangements only. Such tables lose some clones; where checked, under half of the loss comes from unresolved V genes, and the rest has no known cause. Within this sample are over 130,000 clones, with approximately 85% of them counted one time only. Of the sample, 2.5% to 3.5% falls within the top ten clones. Material: peripheral blood. The receptors derive from a man aged 45-65 years with acute or convalescent COVID-19.

The V call is TRBV4-2, the J call TRBJ2-7; D might be TRBD1 (5 bases). This CDR3 has 13 residues. V lost 1 base to trimming and J lost 3 bases, with 7 bases between them. The germline V gene has CDR1 LGHNA and CDR2 YNFKEQ. CDR3 sequence: CASSQATVYEQYF. Here the CDR3 DNA reads TGTGCCAGCAGCCAAGCGACAGTCTACGAGCAGTACTTC.

The chain combines TRBV10-1 with TRBJ2-1; tentative D call: TRBD2 (7 bases). V was shortened by 4 bases and J by 8 bases, with 15 bases between the two germline ends. Germline lookup yields CDR1 WNHNN and CDR2 SYGVQD (reference sequence). The CDR3 sequence is 14 residues long. CDR3 residues: CASSAGGPGYEQFF. CDR3 coding DNA: TGCGCCAGCAGTGCGGGGGGCCCAGGCTATGAGCAGTTCTTC.

This clone was seen a handful of times. The J gene is TRBJ1-1, the V gene TRBV4-1; D gene uncertain. V lost 0 bases to trimming and J lost 5 bases, with 7 bases between them. Germline-derived CDR1 and CDR2 are MGHRA and YSYEKL. This CDR3 is built from 13 residues. The CDR3 region is CASSQDARTEAFF. CDR3 coding DNA: TGCGCCAGCAGCCAAGATGCGAGGACTGAAGCTTTCTTT.

V usage is TRBV6-6 and J usage is TRBJ1-2; TRBD1 is a possible D gene (5 bases). This CDR3 has 12 amino acids. Trimming left V 7 bases short and J 7 bases short, with 13 bases between. Germline V gene sequence: CDR1 MNHNY, CDR2 SVGAGI (reference sequence). Written as DNA, the CDR3 is TGTGCCAGCACCCGGGGGGGTGCTGGCTACACCTTC. Translated: CASTRGGAGYTF.

The chain recombines TRBV5-1 with TRBJ2-1, with 7 bases identical to TRBD1. After removal of 0 bases from V and 4 bases from J, the junction contained 10 bases not matched to a gene. Germline values: CDR1 SGHRS, CDR2 YFSETQ. This CDR3 has 17 residues. CDR3 loop: CASSLGAYRGGYNEQFF. CDR3 in DNA: TGCGCCAGCAGCTTGGGGGCCTACAGGGGCGGTTACAATGAGCAGTTCTTC.

The chain links TRBV5-1 to TRBJ1-2, with D perhaps matching TRBD1 (6 bases). This CDR3 is 15 amino acids long. V was pared by 2 bases and J by 5 bases, with 16 bases between. From germline, CDR1 is SGHRS and CDR2 YFSETQ. CDR3 residues: CASSLQGAGDYGYTF. The CDR3 DNA reads as TGCGCCAGCAGCTTACAGGGCGCTGGGGATTATGGCTACACCTTC.

The chain joins TRBV5-1 to TRBJ1-5; D is unclear. Germline V gene data show CDR1 as SGHRS and CDR2 as YFSETQ. V was shortened by 4 bases and J by 5 bases, with 16 bases between the two germline ends. This CDR3 is 15 amino acids long. The CDR3 protein is CASSLRAGLDQPQHF. CDR3 DNA: TGCGCCAGCAGCCTGAGGGCCGGGCTTGATCAGCCCCAGCATTTT.

The genes are TRBV28 and TRBJ2-2, with D perhaps TRBD2 (6 bases). Germline CDR1 reads MDHEN; CDR2 reads SYDVKM. The V gene lost 8 bases and the J gene lost 0 bases, with 7 bases spanning the gap. The CDR3 loop spans 13 amino acids. The CDR3 sequence is CASPSANTGELFF. CDR3 in DNA: TGTGCCAGCCCTAGCGCGAACACCGGGGAGCTGTTTTTT.

J is TRBJ1-1 and V is TRBV11-2; a possible D gene is TRBD1 (5 bases). The CDR3 runs to 19 residues. Germline lookup yields CDR1 SGHAT and CDR2 FQNNGV. V was clipped by 1 base and J by 0 bases, with 21 bases between them. Here the CDR3 reads CASSLAHLGGAGMNTEAFF. The DNA for the CDR3 is TGTGCCAGCAGCTTAGCCCACCTGGGGGGTGCGGGCATGAACACTGAAGCTTTCTTT. Using reference TRBV11-2 and TRBJ1-1 for the parts outside the CDR3, the full variable domain is EAGVAQSPRYKIIEKRQSVAFWCNPISGHATLYWYQQILGQGPKLLIQFQNNGVVDDSQLPKDRFSAERLKGVDSTLKIQPAKLEDSAVYLCASSLAHLGGAGMNTEAFFGQGTRLTVV.

The chain joins TRBV5-8 to TRBJ2-1; D ambiguous. This CDR3 spans 15 amino acids. The V gene lost 4 bases and the J gene lost 10 bases, with 21 bases spanning the gap. Germline lookup yields CDR1 SGHTS and CDR2 YDEGEE. The CDR3 sequence: CASSPEVRSIREQFF. Here the CDR3 DNA reads TGTGCCAGCAGCCCTGAGGTTCGCTCCATCCGGGAGCAGTTCTTC.

The rearrangement joins TRBV9 to TRBJ2-5, with 11 bases identical to TRBD2. Trimming removed 5 bases from V and 4 bases from J; junction bases left unmatched: 7. The CDR3 length is 15 residues. From germline, CDR1 is SGDLS and CDR2 YYNGEE. The CDR3 DNA reads TGTGCCAGCAGTGTCACTAGCGGGGGAAGAGAGACCCAGTACTTC. Protein sequence: CASSVTSGGRETQYF.

The chain joins TRBV3-1 (or the pseudogene TRBV3-2) to TRBJ2-1, with 12 bases aligning to TRBD1. The CDR3 loop spans 15 amino acids. J lost 4 bases, V lost 4 bases, and 2 bases had no gene match. CDR1 and CDR2 from the germline V gene are LGHDT and YNNKEL (reference sequence). CDR3 in DNA: TGTGCCAGCAGCCGGGGACAGGGGGCGTACAATGAGCAGTTCTTC. This translates into CASSRGQGAYNEQFF.

This clone has only one observation. The chain recombines TRBV11-3 with TRBJ1-2; 7 positions match TRBD1. The CDR3 loop spans 14 amino acids. From germline, CDR1 is SGHNT and CDR2 YENEEA. Trimming at V came to 5 bases and at J to 4 bases, leaving 7 bases not matched to a gene. CDR3 DNA: TGTGCCAGCAGCGCGACAGGGCTGCGCTATGGCTACACCTTC. The encoded protein is CASSATGLRYGYTF.

The genes are TRBV27 and TRBJ2-7; TRBD1 matches at 11 bases. J was trimmed by 7 bases and V by 6 bases; bases with no gene match: 8. CDR3 size: 14 residues. In germline, CDR1 is MNHEY, CDR2 SMNVEV (reference sequence). Here the CDR3 reads CASSGTGGSREQYF. The CDR3 DNA sequence: TGTGCCAGCAGCGGGACAGGGGGTTCTCGGGAGCAGTACTTC.

The gene calls are TRBV4-1 and TRBJ1-5, with D maybe TRBD1 (6 bases). Per germline, CDR1 MGHRA and CDR2 YSYEKL. With 4 bases removed from V and 1 base from J, the gap between germline ends came to 17 bases. The CDR3 extends over 17 amino acids. This CDR3 is CASSPVLRGMSNQPQHF. CDR3 sequence (DNA): TGCGCCAGCAGCCCCGTTTTAAGGGGGATGAGCAATCAGCCCCAGCATTTT.

This chain connects TRBV28 to TRBJ1-4, with 8 nucleotides matching TRBD1. The V segment lost 5 bases and the J segment 4 bases; nucleotides outside the gene matches: 6. The CDR3 is made up of 15 amino acids. Germline CDR1 and CDR2: MDHEN and SYDVKM. The CDR3 here is CASSQLQGVNEKLFF. In nucleotides, the CDR3 is TGTGCCAGCAGTCAATTACAGGGGGTTAATGAAAAACTGTTTTTT. Drawing the rest from reference TRBV28 and TRBJ1-4, the complete variable domain is DVKVTQSSRYLVKRTGEKVFLECVQDMDHENMFWYRQDPGLGLRLIYFSYDVKMKEKGDIPEGYSVSREKKERFSLILESASTNQTSMYLCASSQLQGVNEKLFFGSGTQLSVL.

This clone was picked up many times. J is TRBJ2-3 and V is TRBV11-2; 8 positions agree with TRBD2. CDR1 and CDR2 (germline): SGHAT, FQNNGV. The CDR3 contains 17 residues. The J segment lost 4 bases and the V segment lost 5 bases, leaving 14 bases of the junction unmatched. The CDR3 spells CASSGVVSGGPADTQYF. The DNA of the CDR3 is TGTGCCAGCAGCGGAGTCGTGTCGGGAGGGCCGGCAGATACGCAGTATTTT.

This chain connects TRBV27 to TRBJ2-7; 10 bases agree with TRBD2. The CDR3 contains 14 residues. The V segment lost 5 bases and the J segment 3 bases; nucleotides outside the gene matches: 4. Germline loops: CDR1 MNHEY, CDR2 SMNVEV (reference sequence). CDR3 DNA: TGTGCCAGCAGTCCGACTAGCGGGCACTACGAGCAGTACTTC. Protein product: CASSPTSGHYEQYF.

The chain carries TRBV9 and TRBJ2-1; TRBD2 agrees at 9 bases. The length of the CDR3 is 16 residues. Germline CDR1 is SGDLS and CDR2 is YYNGEE. J was trimmed by 5 bases and V by 2 bases; bases with no gene match: 8. The CDR3, as DNA: TGTGCCAGCAGCGTCGCCAGACTAGCGGCAAACAATGAGCAGTTCTTC. Amino acids: CASSVARLAANNEQFF.

This chain uses TRBV3-1 (or the pseudogene TRBV3-2) with TRBJ1-4, with 9 bases aligning to TRBD1. Germline V gene data show CDR1 as LGHDT and CDR2 as YNNKEL (reference sequence). The CDR3 extends over 16 amino acids. V lost 5 bases and J lost 4; bases outside the gene matches: 8. The CDR3, as DNA: TGTGCCAGCAGCATAGGACAGGGGTTAGGTAATGAAAAACTGTTTTTT. It encodes CASSIGQGLGNEKLFF.

The chain links TRBV30 to TRBJ2-3; D remains ambiguous. This CDR3 is 15 amino acids long. Germline assignment: CDR1 GTSNPN and CDR2 SVGIG (reference sequence). Trimming pared 2 bases from V and 0 bases from J, leaving 12 bases between. The CDR3 region is CAWSSYRPSTDTQYF. DNA of the CDR3: TGTGCCTGGAGTTCGTACAGACCTAGCACAGATACGCAGTATTTT. Looking up the rest from reference TRBV30 and TRBJ2-3 gives the full variable domain: SQTIHQWPATLVQPVGSPLSLECTVEGTSNPNLYWYRQAAGRGLQLLFYSVGIGQISSEVPQNLSASRPQDRQFILSSKKLLLSDSGFYLCAWSSYRPSTDTQYFGPGTRLTVL.

The genes are TRBV7-3 and TRBJ2-5; 7 bases are a match to TRBD1. Trimming took 4 bases from V and 1 from J; bases not matched to a gene: 6. Germline lookup yields CDR1 SGHTA and CDR2 FQGTGA. The CDR3 runs to 15 residues. This chain's CDR3 is CASSYRDSPQETQYF. The CDR3 DNA reads TGTGCCAGCAGCTACCGGGACAGTCCCCAAGAGACCCAGTACTTC.

The J gene is TRBJ1-6, the V gene TRBV30, with 10 bases fitting TRBD1. Germline assignment: CDR1 GTSNPN and CDR2 SVGIG (reference sequence). V lost 3 bases, J lost 9 bases, and 5 bases stayed unmatched. The CDR3 totals 14 residues. The CDR3: CAWRTDRGLSPLHF. In DNA form, the CDR3 reads TGTGCCTGGAGAACAGACAGGGGGCTTTCACCCCTCCACTTT. The full variable domain, with the rest looked up from reference TRBV30 and TRBJ1-6, is SQTIHQWPATLVQPVGSPLSLECTVEGTSNPNLYWYRQAAGRGLQLLFYSVGIGQISSEVPQNLSASRPQDRQFILSSKKLLLSDSGFYLCAWRTDRGLSPLHFGNGTRLTVT.